This T cell receptor beta chain was captured by sequencing in a study of human T cells and chemical hapten exposure. This CDR3 contains 13 residues. V lost 1 base, J lost 8 bases, and 2 bases stayed unmatched. CDR1 is MDHEN and CDR2 is SYDVKM in the germline V gene. Unique molecular identifiers were attached to individual cDNA molecules during library preparation. TCRdb called the RACE reads again in MiXCR, with one record for every CDR3 protein. The sample includes 95,000 to 150,000 distinct CDR3 sequences, around 11% of them seen just once. Time point meaning: patch test 3, about 24 weeks after DPC sensitization. Treatment specified: therapeutic diphenylcyclopropenone sensitization with weekly scalp DPC. Donation of samples came from alopecia patients who were 18 to 70 years old and suitable for DPC.

This sample comprised whole blood, obtained in connection with sensitization to the hapten diphenylcyclopropenone (DPC). The chain recombines TRBV28 with TRBJ2-1; 7 bases match TRBD2. The sequence was obtained from a woman aged 45-65 years with alopecia areata. Some clones in this sample may be carry-over from other donors' samples. CDR3 amino acids: CASSLSLADEQFF. In nucleotides, the CDR3 is TGTGCCAGCAGTTTATCCCTAGCGGATGAGCAGTTCTTC.